This T cell receptor beta chain emerged from a study of TIL therapy for anti-PD-1-resistant metastatic lung cancer. As for the study in general: Median patient age was 54, ranging roughly 38-75 years. Most patients had lung adenocarcinoma. Tumors carried a median about 1.5 non-synonymous mutations per megabase.

After removal of 6 bases from V and 5 bases from J, the junction contained 13 bases not matched to a gene. Germline V gene lookup returns CDR1 KGHSH and CDR2 LQKENI. This CDR3 spans 17 amino acids. Sequencing used immunoSEQ v3. Profiled with immunoSEQ multiplex PCR; TCRdb holds only in-frame clones, not every one. The data contain roughly 23,000 clones, over 70% of them singletons. Time point meaning: pre-treatment sample, taken before nivolumab and TIL therapy. General study findings and limits: TIL clonotype persistence in blood showed no apparent association with response.

As to this clone: The antigen is undetermined.

This sequence joins TRBV18 and TRBJ2-2, with 9 bases identical to TRBD1. Sample: blood, taken at baseline. The receptor comes from a person aged 25-85 years with non-small cell lung cancer. CDR3 DNA sequence: TGTGCCAGCTCGAAAACGGCAGGGACAGGGTATACCGGGGAGCTGTTTTTT. Residues: CASSKTAGTGYTGELFF. The variable domain in full, with the rest retrieved from reference TRBV18 and TRBJ2-2, is NAGVMQNPRHLVRRRGQEARLRCSPMKGHSHVYWYRQLPEEGLKFMVYLQKENIIDESGMPKERFSAEFPKEGPSILRIQQVVRGDSAAYFCASSKTAGTGYTGELFFGEGSRLTVL.